The entry below describes one T cell receptor beta chain. Its antigen remains unknown. As for treatment: about 20 received Ad26.COV2.S at low or high dose, single or two shots; about 5 received placebo; per-sample allocation not given. At day 63 after the first vaccine or placebo injection, samples were drawn. These data come from a study of Ad26.COV2.S vaccination and SARS-CoV-2 variants. General study points: Breadth and depth estimates from TCRs may understate total T cell responses.

The V and J ends lost 6 bases and 3 bases, in that order; junction bases with no gene match: 10. CDR1 SGHTA and CDR2 FQGNSA come from the germline V gene. The CDR3 totals 16 residues. Sequencing was performed with immunoSEQ multiplex PCR; in TCRdb, only in-frame clones are kept and a portion is missing. The sample lists 250,000 or so clones, around 85% occurring once. The sequence came from a person aged 18-60 years who received the Ad26.COV2.S COVID-19 vaccine or a placebo. Material: peripheral blood, obtained in a trial of Ad26.COV2.S vaccine versus placebo. The chain joins TRBV7-2 to TRBJ2-7; TRBD1 matches 11 bases. The CDR3, as DNA: TGTGCCAGCAGTCGTTTGGGACAGGGGGGAAGCTACGAGCAGTACTTC. Its protein product is CASSRLGQGGSYEQYF.